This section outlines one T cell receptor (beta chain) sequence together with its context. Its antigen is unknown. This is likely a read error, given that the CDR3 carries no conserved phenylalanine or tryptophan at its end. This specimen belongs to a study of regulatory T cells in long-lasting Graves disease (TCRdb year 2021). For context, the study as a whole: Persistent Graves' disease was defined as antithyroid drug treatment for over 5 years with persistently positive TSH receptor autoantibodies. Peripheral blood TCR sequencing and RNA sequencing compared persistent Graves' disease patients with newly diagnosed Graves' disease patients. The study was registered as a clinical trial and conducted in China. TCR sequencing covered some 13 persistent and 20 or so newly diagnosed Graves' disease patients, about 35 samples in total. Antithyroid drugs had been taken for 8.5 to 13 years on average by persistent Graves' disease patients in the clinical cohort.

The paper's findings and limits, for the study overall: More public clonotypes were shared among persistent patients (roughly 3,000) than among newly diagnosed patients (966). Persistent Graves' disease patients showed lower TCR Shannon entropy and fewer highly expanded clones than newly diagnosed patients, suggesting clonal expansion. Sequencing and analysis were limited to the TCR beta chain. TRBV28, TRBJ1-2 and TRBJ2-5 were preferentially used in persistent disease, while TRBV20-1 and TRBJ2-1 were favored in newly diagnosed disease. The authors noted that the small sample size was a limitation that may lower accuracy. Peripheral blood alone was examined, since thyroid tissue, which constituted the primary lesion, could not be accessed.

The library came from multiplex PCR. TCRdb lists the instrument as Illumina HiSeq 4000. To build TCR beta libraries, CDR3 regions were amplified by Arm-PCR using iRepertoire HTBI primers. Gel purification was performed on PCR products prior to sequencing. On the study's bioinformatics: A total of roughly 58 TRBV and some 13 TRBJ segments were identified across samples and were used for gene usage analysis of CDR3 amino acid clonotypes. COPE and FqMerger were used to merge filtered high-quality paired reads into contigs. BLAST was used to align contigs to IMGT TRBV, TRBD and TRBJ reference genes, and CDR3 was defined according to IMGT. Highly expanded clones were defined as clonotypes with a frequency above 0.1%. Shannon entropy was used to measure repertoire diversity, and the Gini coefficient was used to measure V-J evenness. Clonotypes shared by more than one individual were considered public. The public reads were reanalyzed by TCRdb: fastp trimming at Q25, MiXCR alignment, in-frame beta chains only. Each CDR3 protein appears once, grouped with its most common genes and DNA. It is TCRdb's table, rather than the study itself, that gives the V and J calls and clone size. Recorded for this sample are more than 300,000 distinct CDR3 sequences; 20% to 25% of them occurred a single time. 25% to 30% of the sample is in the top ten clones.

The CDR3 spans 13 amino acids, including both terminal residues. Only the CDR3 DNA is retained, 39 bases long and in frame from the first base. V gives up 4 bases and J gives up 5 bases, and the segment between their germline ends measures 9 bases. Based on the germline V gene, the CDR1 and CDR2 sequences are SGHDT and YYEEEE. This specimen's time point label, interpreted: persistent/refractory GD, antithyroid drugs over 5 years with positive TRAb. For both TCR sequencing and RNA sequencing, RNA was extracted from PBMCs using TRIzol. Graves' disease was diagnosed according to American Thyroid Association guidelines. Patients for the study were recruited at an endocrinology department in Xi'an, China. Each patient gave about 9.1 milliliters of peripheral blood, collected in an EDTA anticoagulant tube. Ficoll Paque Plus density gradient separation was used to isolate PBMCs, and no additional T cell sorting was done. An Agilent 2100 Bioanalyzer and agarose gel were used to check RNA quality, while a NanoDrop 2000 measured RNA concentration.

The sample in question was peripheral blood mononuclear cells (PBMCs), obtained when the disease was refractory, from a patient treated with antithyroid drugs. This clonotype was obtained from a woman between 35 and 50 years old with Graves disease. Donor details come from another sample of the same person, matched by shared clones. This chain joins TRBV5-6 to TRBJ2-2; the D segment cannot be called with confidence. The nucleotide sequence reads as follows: TGTGCCAGCAGCGCGCAGGAGACCGGGGAGCTGTTTCTT. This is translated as CASSAQETGELFL.